The source of this TCR beta chain is a study of shared clonotypes between healthy human individuals. Broader study findings: Of the naive CD4 clonotypes, about 5% were shared across several donors. On the whole, naive subsets had larger estimated richness than memory subsets had. Tissues were not sampled, only blood, and their repertoires likely differ.

Naive CD8 cells were CD45RO-negative, positively selected for CCR7, excluding terminally differentiated effector memory CD45RA+ cells. The study enrolled healthy HIV-negative adults without recent acute infections or vaccinations as donors. The protocol was immunoSEQ multiplex PCR, while the TCRdb copy is restricted to in-frame clones and leaves out a portion. Among some 1,900,000 clones, over 85% were seen once, and the ten largest hold more than 0.95%. With regard to this clone: As yet, its antigen is unknown. An end of the junction does not agree with germline; a read error may underlie this.

CDR3 length equals 11 residues. Looked up from germline, CDR1 is GTSNPN and CDR2 is SVGIG (reference sequence). The specimen was naive CD8+ T cells sorted from blood. The rearrangement joins TRBV30 to TRBJ2-7; tentatively, D is TRBD2 (6 bases). The sequence was obtained from a man between 18 and 35 years old in good health. The CDR3 loop reads CAWSVGGRSNF. Written as DNA, the CDR3 is TGTGCCTGGAGTGTCGGGGGTCGAAGTAACTTC.